The 27 T cell receptor beta chains reported below all come from one sample, sequenced in a study of blood T cell repertoires in COVID-19. Some clones are missing from TCRdb's copy, which holds only in-frame ones; the method was immunoSEQ multiplex PCR. This table holds approximately 670,000 clones, 85% to 90% found once. The sequenced sample was peripheral blood. The receptors shown here come from a woman aged 18-35 years with acute or convalescent COVID-19.

This chain links TRBV30 with TRBJ1-5; D is possibly TRBD1 (5 bases). Trimming shortened V by 4 bases and J by 4 bases, and 14 bases separated the two germline ends. Germline V gene data show CDR1 as GTSNPN and CDR2 as SVGIG (reference sequence). The CDR3 is 14 amino acids. The CDR3 spells CAWKVGGGNQPQHF. As DNA, the CDR3 is TGTGCCTGGAAAGTCGGGGGGGGGAATCAGCCCCAGCATTTT.

The chain links TRBV5-4 to TRBJ1-2; the match to TRBD1 covers 7 bases. Germline V gene data show CDR1 as SGHNT and CDR2 as YYREEE (reference sequence). The ends lost 6 bases at V and 4 bases at J; junction bases unmatched: 6. CDR3 length: 13 residues. CDR3 loop: CASTRQGFYGYTF. The CDR3 nucleotides are TGTGCCAGCACCAGACAGGGCTTCTATGGCTACACCTTC.

The V and J genes are TRBV27 and TRBJ2-7, with D maybe TRBD1 (5 bases). CDR3 length equals 15 residues. Trimming stripped 5 bases from V and 4 bases from J, with 18 bases between. CDR1 and CDR2 (germline): MNHEY, SMNVEV (reference sequence). The CDR3 here is CASSPDSAPVYEQYF. The CDR3 DNA is TGTGCCAGCAGTCCCGACAGTGCCCCGGTTTACGAGCAGTACTTC.

The chain joins TRBV15 to TRBJ1-2, with D maybe TRBD1 (6 bases). The germline V gene encodes CDR1 LNHNV and CDR2 YYDKDF (reference sequence). The CDR3 is 15 residues long. Trimming shortened V by 0 bases and J by 4 bases, and 12 bases separated the two germline ends. The CDR3 DNA sequence: TGTGCCACCAGCAGAGATTTTGGCAGGGGCTATGGCTACACCTTC. It codes for CATSRDFGRGYGYTF.

The V call is TRBV4-1, the J call TRBJ1-5, with 8 bases lining up with TRBD1. Per germline, CDR1 MGHRA and CDR2 YSYEKL. V was pared by 1 base and J by 3 bases, with 8 bases of the junction left unmatched. This CDR3 has 17 residues. CDR3 sequence: CASSQGRAGGYNQPQHF. The CDR3, as DNA: TGCGCCAGCAGCCAAGGCCGGGCAGGGGGCTACAATCAGCCCCAGCATTTT.

On this clone itself: Other DNA sequences of this sample code for an identical CDR3. The chain employs TRBV6-1 and TRBJ2-3, with 11 bases matching TRBD2. Germline assignment: CDR1 MNHNS and CDR2 SASEGT. This CDR3 region has 15 residues. The junction had 2 bases not matched to a gene; V was cut back by 3 bases and J by 3 bases. The CDR3 DNA follows: TGTGCCAGCAGTGAGATAGCGGGGGGGACAGATACGCAGTATTTT. It is translated as CASSEIAGGTDTQYF.

The chain has TRBV5-1 and TRBJ1-1; 8 nucleotides match TRBD1. The J segment lost 2 bases and the V segment lost 5 bases, leaving 8 bases of the junction unmatched. The CDR3 is made up of 15 amino acids. CDR1 is SGHRS, CDR2 YFSETQ, per germline. CDR3 nucleotides: TGCGCCAGCAGACTTACTCAGGGGGCCAACACTGAAGCTTTCTTT. Protein sequence: CASRLTQGANTEAFF.

The rearrangement links TRBV5-1 to TRBJ1-2, with 7 bases lining up with TRBD1. The CDR3 spans 14 residues. The germline CDR1 and CDR2 sequences are SGHRS and YFSETQ. Germline trimming cut 2 bases from V and 6 bases from J; bases unmatched to any gene: 7. The CDR3 here is CASSFTDRRDGYTF. In DNA, the CDR3 is TGCGCCAGCAGCTTTACGGACAGGAGGGATGGCTACACCTTC.

The genes are TRBV30 and TRBJ2-1; 7 bases map to TRBD1. CDR1 and CDR2 from the germline V gene are GTSNPN and SVGIG (reference sequence). Trimming removed 4 bases from V and 3 bases from J; junction bases left unmatched: 9. This CDR3 contains 15 residues. The CDR3 here is CAWNLQGQDYNEQFF. The CDR3 bases are TGTGCCTGGAACCTACAGGGGCAGGACTACAATGAGCAGTTCTTC. Full variable domain (remainder filled in from reference TRBV30 and TRBJ2-1): SQTIHQWPATLVQPVGSPLSLECTVEGTSNPNLYWYRQAAGRGLQLLFYSVGIGQISSEVPQNLSASRPQDRQFILSSKKLLLSDSGFYLCAWNLQGQDYNEQFFGPGTRLTVL.

The rearrangement joins TRBV7-3 to TRBJ1-4, with D possibly being TRBD1 (6 bases). From germline, CDR1 is SGHTA and CDR2 FQGTGA. V dropped 5 bases and J dropped 6 bases, with 19 bases sitting between them. This CDR3 comprises 16 residues. The CDR3 sequence is CASSPRLGGGDEKLFF. As DNA, the CDR3 is TGTGCCAGCAGCCCCAGGTTGGGGGGGGGCGATGAAAAACTGTTTTTT.

The genes are TRBV13 and TRBJ1-2, with 7 positions matching TRBD1. Germline V gene sequence: CDR1 PRHDT, CDR2 FYEKMQ (reference sequence). The CDR3 consists of 14 residues. V was clipped by 4 bases and J by 5 bases; unmatched bases: 7. For the CDR3, the DNA is TGTGCCAGCAGCTCTAATCAGGGGGGATATGGCTACACCTTC. It yields the protein CASSSNQGGYGYTF.

This rearrangement joins TRBV7-2 to TRBJ2-7; TRBD1 matches at 8 bases. This CDR3 is 16 amino acids long. Germline V gene data show CDR1 as SGHTA and CDR2 as FQGNSA. The V and J ends lost 4 bases and 5 bases, in that order; junction bases with no gene match: 13. The CDR3 DNA sequence: TGTGCCAGCAGCTCAAGGACAGGGATCTGGGTGAACGAGCAGTACTTC. As protein: CASSSRTGIWVNEQYF. The whole variable domain, filled in from reference TRBV7-2 and TRBJ2-7, reads GAGVSQSPSNKVTEKGKDVELRCDPISGHTALYWYRQSLGQGLEFLIYFQGNSAPDKSGLPSDRFSAERTGGSVSTLTIQRTQQEDSAVYLCASSSRTGIWVNEQYFGPGTRLTVT.

This clone was counted only a few times. The V and J genes are TRBV7-9 and TRBJ1-2, with 9 nucleotides matching TRBD1. The junction had 13 bases not matched to a gene; V was cut back by 7 bases and J by 1 base. The CDR3 runs to 17 residues. Germline-derived CDR1 and CDR2 are SEHNR and FQNEAQ (reference sequence). The CDR3 DNA follows: TGTGCCAGCACCGAATTTGCGACAGGGGGTATTAACTATGGCTACACCTTC. Encoded protein: CASTEFATGGINYGYTF.

The rearrangement joins TRBV28 to TRBJ2-2; D uncertain. The germline V gene has CDR1 MDHEN and CDR2 SYDVKM. This CDR3 is 12 amino acids long. V lost 5 bases, J lost 2 bases, and 3 bases lay in between. CDR3 coding DNA: TGTGCCAGCAGTCCTAACACCGGGGAGCTGTTTTTT. It translates to CASSPNTGELFF.

This clone was seen once. This sequence joins TRBV27 and TRBJ2-3; TRBD2 matches 11 bases. The CDR3 is 14 residues long. The germline V gene has CDR1 MNHEY and CDR2 SMNVEV (reference sequence). V shed 8 bases, J shed 2 bases, and the junction held 3 bases outside the gene matches. The CDR3 reads CASGSGGATDTQYF. CDR3 DNA sequence: TGTGCCAGCGGTAGCGGGGGGGCCACAGATACGCAGTATTTT.

This chain links TRBV18 with TRBJ2-3, with D perhaps matching TRBD1 (5 bases). The CDR3 sequence is 14 residues long. Trimming pared 2 bases from V and 6 bases from J, leaving 12 bases between. Germline V gene lookup returns CDR1 KGHSH and CDR2 LQKENI. In DNA, the CDR3 is TGTGCCAGCTCACCAGGGGCTACGCGGGATACGCAGTATTTT. Its translation: CASSPGATRDTQYF.

The V and J genes are TRBV5-5 and TRBJ1-1, with TRBD1 matching over 8 bases. There are 17 residues in the CDR3. The V gene end was trimmed by 2 bases and the J gene end by 4 bases; junction bases not matched to a gene: 13. The germline V gene has CDR1 SGHKS and CDR2 YYEKEE (reference sequence). The CDR3: CASSFSQGAFMGTEAFF. The CDR3 bases are TGTGCCAGCAGCTTCTCCCAGGGGGCTTTCATGGGCACTGAAGCTTTCTTT.

This chain connects TRBV6-1 to TRBJ2-3, with TRBD2 matching over 11 bases. The germline V gene encodes CDR1 MNHNS and CDR2 SASEGT. This CDR3 spans 16 amino acids. Unmatched junction bases numbered 5, after V lost 4 bases and J lost 2 bases. The DNA of the CDR3 is TGTGCCAGCAGTGTAGGTAGCGGGGGGGCCACAGATACGCAGTATTTT. As protein: CASSVGSGGATDTQYF.

CDR3 sequence reads: CASSRRAFYQGNLEQFF. The CDR3 bases are TGTGCCAGCAGTCGACGGGCTTTTTATCAGGGTAATCTTGAGCAGTTCTTC. This rearrangement joins TRBV28 to TRBJ2-1; perhaps TRBD1 as D (5 bases). Germline V gene lookup returns CDR1 MDHEN and CDR2 SYDVKM. With 5 bases removed from V and 9 bases from J, the gap between germline ends came to 26 bases. This CDR3 comprises 17 residues. Together with reference TRBV28 and TRBJ2-1, the CDR3 gives the full variable domain: DVKVTQSSRYLVKRTGEKVFLECVQDMDHENMFWYRQDPGLGLRLIYFSYDVKMKEKGDIPEGYSVSREKKERFSLILESASTNQTSMYLCASSRRAFYQGNLEQFFGPGTRLTVL.

The chain is built from TRBV5-1 and TRBJ1-3; the match to TRBD1 covers 11 bases. Trimming took 4 bases from V and 8 from J; bases not matched to a gene: 5. The CDR3 sequence is 14 residues long. The germline gives CDR1 SGHRS, CDR2 YFSETQ. DNA for the CDR3: TGCGCCAGCAGCCCCGGACAGGGGGCAGACACCATATATTTT. As protein: CASSPGQGADTIYF.

The CDR3 here is CASRSGTFEGNTIYF. The DNA for the CDR3 is TGTGCCAGCAGATCCGGGACATTTGAAGGAAACACCATATATTTT. The chain has TRBV7-9 and TRBJ1-3, with D maybe TRBD1 (6 bases). CDR1 and CDR2 (germline): SEHNR, FQNEAQ (reference sequence). The CDR3 is made up of 15 amino acids. Trimming cost V 6 bases and J 4 bases, with 16 bases left between them.

This sequence joins TRBV6-2 or TRBV6-3 and TRBJ1-5; D is undetermined. V was trimmed by 2 bases and J by 0 bases, leaving 17 bases between them. The CDR3 consists of 18 residues. Germline V lookup: CDR1 MNHEY, CDR2 SVGEGT. The CDR3 spells CASSYNRPAEHSNQPQHF. The CDR3 coding sequence is TGTGCCAGCAGTTACAATCGTCCCGCAGAACATAGCAATCAGCCCCAGCATTTT.

This chain links TRBV4-2 with TRBJ2-2, with D possibly matching TRBD1 (5 bases). CDR1 LGHNA and CDR2 YNFKEQ come from the germline V gene. The CDR3 spans 16 residues. Trimming took 2 bases from V and 6 from J, leaving 16 bases between them. CDR3 coding DNA: TGTGCCAGCAGCCAACGTATCCAGGGCGGATCCGGGGAGCTGTTTTTT. Translated: CASSQRIQGGSGELFF.

The chain couples TRBV3-1 (or the pseudogene TRBV3-2) to TRBJ1-1; D remains ambiguous. Germline assignment: CDR1 LGHDT and CDR2 YNNKEL (reference sequence). The CDR3 covers 15 residues. Trimming took 5 bases from V and 2 from J, leaving 15 bases between them. The CDR3 nucleotides are TGTGCCAGCAGCATCCTCCCGTCCCTCAACACTGAAGCTTTCTTT. Translating it yields CASSILPSLNTEAFF.

The chain combines TRBV2 with TRBJ2-1, with 7 bases that match TRBD1. Germline CDR1 reads SNHLY; CDR2 reads FYNNEI. The CDR3 spans 13 residues. V trimming: 7 bases; J trimming: 12 bases; junction bases outside the gene matches: 12. CDR3 sequence: CASTEGQPLWQFF. The DNA for the CDR3 is TGTGCCAGCACCGAGGGACAGCCTCTTTGGCAGTTCTTC.

Concerning this clone: Sequence at one end of the junction differs from germline and may be a read error. V and J are TRBV5-8 and TRBJ1-3; D is unclear. Germline values: CDR1 SGHTS, CDR2 YDEGEE. The length of the CDR3 is 13 residues. CDR3 sequence: CASSLAAGGNGDF. The CDR3 DNA follows: TGTGCCAGCAGCTTGGCGGCCGGAGGCAACGGGGATTTT. The full variable domain, with the rest looked up from reference TRBV5-8 and TRBJ1-3, is EAGVTQSPTHLIKTRGQQATLRCSPISGHTSVYWYQQALGLGLQFLLWYDEGEERNRGNFPPRFSGRQFPNYSSELNVNALELEDSALYLCASSLAAGGNGDFGEGSWLTVV.

This chain connects TRBV7-9 to TRBJ1-2, with D tentatively TRBD1 (6 bases). This CDR3 has 12 amino acids. The V gene's germline CDR1 is SEHNR and CDR2 FQNEAQ (reference sequence). V shed 5 bases and J shed 7 bases, with 11 bases lying between them. CDR3 protein: CASSPTGTGYTF. CDR3 nucleotides: TGTGCCAGCAGCCCTACAGGGACTGGCTACACCTTC.